The 29 T cell receptor beta chains below come from one sample, sequenced in a study of T cells after yellow fever vaccination. MiXCR, applied by TCRdb to the 5' RACE reads, yields one record per CDR3 protein. Here the sample spans 400,000 or so distinct CDR3 sequences, 15% to 20% being singletons. Sequenced here: PBMCs, sampled before the yellow fever booster vaccination. These receptors originate from a man younger than 35 who received the YFV17D yellow fever vaccine.

Remarks on this clonotype: A much larger clone differs by one base, so this may be a read error. In DNA, the CDR3 is TGTGCCAGCAGTCCTAGGGGCCAAGAGACCCACTACTTC. Its translation is CASSPRGQETHYF. V gene TRBV12-3 or TRBV12-4 combines with J gene TRBJ2-5, with D perhaps TRBD1 (5 bases). The length of the CDR3 is 13 residues.

This clonotype occurred many times. The germline gene is not matched at one end of the junction; a read error may be the cause. The chain recombines TRBV5-1 with TRBJ2-1; 9 nucleotides align to TRBD1. The CDR3 runs to 15 residues. Germline V gene sequence: CDR1 SGHRS, CDR2 YFSETQ. The CDR3 spells CASSPTGGSYNEQFF. The CDR3 nucleotides are TGTGCCAGCAGTCCGACAGGGGGCTCCTACAATGAGCAGTTCTTC.

In this sample, this clonotype turned up a few times. The chain combines TRBV20-1 with TRBJ1-2; unclear D gene. The CDR3 consists of 9 residues. CDR1 and CDR2 from the germline V gene are DFQATT and SNEGSKA (reference sequence). Trimming stripped 6 bases from V and 8 bases from J, with 7 bases between. CDR3 sequence: CSAVVGYTF. CDR3 bases: TGCAGTGCCGTGGTAGGCTACACCTTC.

In its sample, this clonotype was seen a few times. The V and J genes are TRBV6-5 and TRBJ1-1, with no clear D. Germline assignment: CDR1 MNHEY and CDR2 SVGAGI. V was clipped by 3 bases and J by 0 bases, with 14 bases between them. This CDR3 is built from 16 residues. Here the CDR3 DNA reads TGTGCCAGCAGTTATGGGTGGGCGCGGATGAACACTGAAGCTTTCTTT. This gives the protein CASSYGWARMNTEAFF.

The sample holds many counts of this clonotype. This rearrangement joins TRBV5-1 to TRBJ2-5; D is possibly TRBD1 (6 bases). The CDR3 is made up of 12 amino acids. The V gene lost 4 bases and the J gene lost 5 bases, with 9 bases spanning the gap. In germline, CDR1 is SGHRS, CDR2 YFSETQ. DNA of the CDR3: TGCGCCAGCAGCCGGCAGGGGGAGACCCAGTACTTC. This sequence encodes CASSRQGETQYF. Full variable domain (missing parts from reference TRBV5-1 and TRBJ2-5): KAGVTQTPRYLIKTRGQQVTLSCSPISGHRSVSWYQQTPGQGLQFLFEYFSETQRNKGNFPGRFSGRQFSNSRSEMNVSTLELGDSALYLCASSRQGETQYFGPGTRLLVL.

This clonotype was found a few times. The V gene is TRBV12-3 or TRBV12-4, the J gene TRBJ2-7, with D perhaps matching TRBD2 (6 bases). The V end was cut by 6 bases, the J end by 2 bases, with 11 bases between. The CDR3 extends over 13 amino acids. CDR3 residues: CASRTTGAYEQYF. CDR3 sequence (DNA): TGTGCCAGCAGGACGACGGGGGCCTACGAGCAGTACTTC.

The chain carries TRBV29-1 and TRBJ1-5; D unclear. CDR1 is SQVTM, CDR2 ANQGSEA, per germline. The CDR3 extends over 13 amino acids. V lost 1 base and J 6 bases, leaving 10 bases between the germline ends. CDR3 in amino acids: CSVEVGEGQPQHF. CDR3 sequence (DNA): TGCAGCGTTGAAGTGGGAGAGGGTCAGCCCCAGCATTTT. Looking up the rest from reference TRBV29-1 and TRBJ1-5 gives the full variable domain: SAVISQKPSRDICQRGTSLTIQCQVDSQVTMMFWYRQQPGQSLTLIATANQGSEATYESGFVIDKFPISRPNLTFSTLTVSNMSPEDSSIYLCSVEVGEGQPQHFGDGTRLSIL.

The chain links TRBV5-1 to TRBJ1-2, with D perhaps TRBD1 (6 bases). Trimming shortened V by 3 bases and J by 2 bases, and 14 bases separated the two germline ends. This CDR3 is 15 amino acids long. CDR1 is SGHRS, CDR2 YFSETQ, per germline. The CDR3 nucleotides read TGCGCCAGCAGCTCCCCTGTGACAGGCAACTATGGCTACACCTTC. Amino acid sequence: CASSSPVTGNYGYTF.

This clonotype was counted a few times. The chain joins TRBV9 to TRBJ1-5; the D gene is possibly TRBD1 (5 bases). The CDR3 is made up of 15 amino acids. Between the trimmed V and J ends, which lost 3 bases and 3 bases, there was a span of 13 bases. The germline V gene has CDR1 SGDLS and CDR2 YYNGEE. CDR3 sequence reads: CASSARGRPNQPQHF. CDR3 nucleotide sequence: TGTGCCAGCAGCGCAAGGGGACGGCCCAATCAGCCCCAGCATTTT.

The chain combines TRBV20-1 with TRBJ1-6; a weak D match, TRBD1 (5 bases). Trimming took 3 bases from V and 4 from J, leaving 10 bases between them. Per germline, CDR1 DFQATT and CDR2 SNEGSKA (reference sequence). The CDR3 is made up of 14 amino acids. CDR3: CSARDTYYNSPLHF. Here the CDR3 DNA reads TGCAGTGCTAGGGACACCTATTATAATTCACCCCTCCACTTT.

Only a few counts were recorded for this clonotype. This sequence joins TRBV12-3 or TRBV12-4 and TRBJ1-5; no firm D call. Between the trimmed V and J ends, which lost 6 bases and 5 bases, there was a span of 11 bases. The CDR3 extends over 13 amino acids. Here the CDR3 DNA reads TGTGCCAGCAGAGGGATGGCGGATCAGCCCCAGCATTTT. Translation: CASRGMADQPQHF.

The rearrangement joins TRBV7-9 to TRBJ1-1, with 9 positions matching TRBD1. Looked up from germline, CDR1 is SEHNR and CDR2 is FQNEAQ (reference sequence). Unmatched junction bases numbered 8, after V lost 6 bases and J lost 6 bases. This CDR3 has 14 residues. This CDR3 is CASSLLTGGSEAFF. The CDR3 DNA reads TGTGCCAGCAGTCTTTTAACAGGGGGCTCTGAAGCTTTCTTT.

This clonotype was counted many times. V and J are TRBV6-5 and TRBJ2-2, with D possibly matching TRBD2 (5 bases). The CDR3 has 19 residues. The germline V gene encodes CDR1 MNHEY and CDR2 SVGAGI. V was cut by 7 bases and J by 8 bases, with 32 bases left in between. The CDR3 reads CASTEGQARLWAPGGELFF. CDR3 coding DNA: TGTGCCAGCACCGAAGGGCAGGCCCGGTTGTGGGCCCCGGGGGGGGAGCTGTTTTTT.

The chain has TRBV6-5 and TRBJ2-2; unclear D gene. The CDR3 has 15 amino acids. V shed 4 bases and J shed 0 bases, with 9 bases lying between them. Germline loops: CDR1 MNHEY, CDR2 SVGAGI. DNA of the CDR3: TGTGCCAGCAGTTCCGGCGTTTCGAACACCGGGGAGCTGTTTTTT. Its protein product is CASSSGVSNTGELFF.

The chain is built from TRBV6-5 and TRBJ2-2, with TRBD1 matching over 10 bases. The CDR3 is made up of 15 amino acids. J gave up 7 bases and V 6 bases, and 8 bases lay outside the gene matches. The germline gives CDR1 MNHEY, CDR2 SVGAGI. The CDR3 is CASSFDRGLIGELFF. The DNA for the CDR3 is TGTGCCAGCAGCTTTGACAGGGGGCTGATCGGGGAGCTGTTTTTT.

This clonotype has more than one count but fewer than ten. The chain is built from TRBV28 and TRBJ1-4, with TRBD1 as a possible D gene (5 bases). The length of the CDR3 is 15 residues. The ends were cut back, 7 bases at V and 0 bases at J, with 12 bases in the middle. The V gene's germline CDR1 is MDHEN and CDR2 SYDVKM. In DNA form, the CDR3 reads TGTGCCAGCACTATAGGGACTGCAACTAATGAAAAACTGTTTTTT. Its translation is CASTIGTATNEKLFF.

This clonotype was counted a few times. The chain is built from TRBV6-2 or TRBV6-3 and TRBJ2-1, with TRBD2 matching over 7 bases. The germline gives CDR1 MNHEY, CDR2 SVGEGT. The V gene end was trimmed by 8 bases and the J gene end by 6 bases; junction bases not matched to a gene: 7. This CDR3 comprises 13 residues. CDR3 in amino acids: CASSLARFNEQFF. The CDR3 nucleotides are TGTGCCAGCTCACTAGCGAGGTTCAATGAGCAGTTCTTC.

This rearrangement joins TRBV7-3 to TRBJ2-2; TRBD2 agrees at 10 bases. Germline CDR1 SGHTA, CDR2 FQGTGA. V shed 5 bases and J 3 bases; nucleotides not matched to a gene: 9. CDR3 size: 17 residues. This chain's CDR3 is CASSTSGTSVYTGELFF. CDR3 coding DNA: TGTGCCAGCAGCACCTCCGGGACTAGCGTTTACACCGGGGAGCTGTTTTTT.

Only a few counts were recorded for this clonotype. The CDR3, as DNA: TGTGCCAGCAGCCCGGAACCGGTTCCAGGGACGCAGTATTTT. This translates into CASSPEPVPGTQYF. This chain joins TRBV5-6 and TRBJ2-3; a weak D match, TRBD1 (5 bases). Germline V gene sequence: CDR1 SGHDT, CDR2 YYEEEE. The CDR3 is made up of 14 amino acids. Trimming removed 4 bases at V and 9 bases at J, with 18 bases between.

At least ten counts were recorded for this clonotype. The chain carries TRBV7-8 and TRBJ2-2; either TRBD1 or TRBD2 may fit D (5 bases each). Germline loops: CDR1 SGHVS, CDR2 FQNEAQ. V was cut by 6 bases and J by 0 bases, with 17 bases left in between. The length of the CDR3 is 17 residues. The CDR3 protein is CASRSVIWGTNTGELFF. The CDR3 DNA sequence: TGTGCCAGCAGGTCCGTGATATGGGGGACGAACACCGGGGAGCTGTTTTTT.

This chain connects TRBV5-1 to TRBJ2-5; D gene unclear. Germline CDR1 and CDR2: SGHRS and YFSETQ. CDR3 length: 15 residues. Trimming took off 0 bases at V and 0 bases at J, with 9 bases between the two ends. In DNA, the CDR3 is TGCGCCAGCAGCTTGGTAGAGACGAACCAAGAGACCCAGTACTTC. Translating gives CASSLVETNQETQYF. Full variable domain (remainder filled in from reference TRBV5-1 and TRBJ2-5): KAGVTQTPRYLIKTRGQQVTLSCSPISGHRSVSWYQQTPGQGLQFLFEYFSETQRNKGNFPGRFSGRQFSNSRSEMNVSTLELGDSALYLCASSLVETNQETQYFGPGTRLLVL.

This clonotype was observed a handful of times. The chain uses TRBV10-3 and TRBJ2-3; unclear D gene. The CDR3 consists of 12 residues. The germline V and J ends were trimmed by 0 bases and 9 bases, with 7 bases remaining between them. Germline CDR1 and CDR2: ENHRY and SYGVKD. CDR3 DNA sequence: TGTGCCATCAGTGAGTCCGAGAGGACGCAGTATTTT. Amino acids: CAISESERTQYF.

This clonotype was counted many times. The gene calls are TRBV5-1 and TRBJ2-1; 7 bases map to TRBD2. The CDR3 is 16 residues long. J lost 7 bases, V lost 5 bases, and 15 bases had no gene match. The germline V gene has CDR1 SGHRS and CDR2 YFSETQ. Written as DNA, the CDR3 is TGCGCCAGCAGACTTTCTACCGGGACTACCTCGAATGAGCAGTTCTTC. Protein: CASRLSTGTTSNEQFF.

In this sample, this clonotype turned up many times. V and J are TRBV2 and TRBJ2-1; 10 bases map to TRBD2. The CDR3 sequence is 14 residues long. The junction had 5 bases not matched to a gene; V was cut back by 5 bases and J by 7 bases. Germline values: CDR1 SNHLY, CDR2 FYNNEI. CDR3 sequence: CASSWLAGVNEQFF. CDR3 DNA sequence: TGTGCCAGCAGTTGGCTAGCGGGGGTTAATGAGCAGTTCTTC.

A few counts support this clonotype. This chain uses TRBV7-2 with TRBJ1-2; D remains ambiguous. The CDR3 covers 13 residues. Germline values: CDR1 SGHTA, CDR2 FQGNSA. The V gene lost 1 base and the J gene lost 6 bases, with 9 bases spanning the gap. The CDR3 region has the DNA TGTGCCAGCAGCTTAGACGGGAACGATGGCTACACCTTC. The encoded protein is CASSLDGNDGYTF. The full variable domain, rest sourced from reference TRBV7-2 and TRBJ1-2, is GAGVSQSPSNKVTEKGKDVELRCDPISGHTALYWYRQSLGQGLEFLIYFQGNSAPDKSGLPSDRFSAERTGGSVSTLTIQRTQQEDSAVYLCASSLDGNDGYTFGSGTRLTVV.

The chain combines TRBV4-2 with TRBJ2-2, with D possibly matching TRBD1 (5 bases). In germline, CDR1 is LGHNA, CDR2 YNFKEQ. This CDR3 has 14 residues. Trimming left V 8 bases short and J 4 bases short, with 14 bases between. CDR3 region: CASQGVASTGELFF. Here the CDR3 DNA reads TGTGCCAGCCAGGGCGTGGCGAGCACCGGGGAGCTGTTTTTT.

The J gene is TRBJ2-3, the V gene TRBV29-1; D gene ambiguous. V lost 6 bases and J lost 4, with 20 bases in between. CDR1 and CDR2 from the germline V gene are SQVTM and ANQGSEA. CDR3 length: 15 amino acids. Here the CDR3 DNA reads TGCAGCGTGGTCGGCCAAGCCCTCGTTCCAGATACGCAGTATTTT. This codes for CSVVGQALVPDTQYF.

The V and J genes are TRBV18 and TRBJ1-1; 7 bases are a match to TRBD1. V was clipped by 1 base and J by 1 base; unmatched bases: 3. Germline V gene sequence: CDR1 KGHSH, CDR2 LQKENI. The CDR3 is made up of 15 amino acids. Here the CDR3 reads CASSPQGAPNTEAFF. CDR3 nucleotide sequence: TGTGCCAGCTCACCACAGGGGGCACCGAACACTGAAGCTTTCTTT.

This clonotype was counted only a few times. The chain recombines TRBV5-1 with TRBJ2-1; D is unclear. V dropped 0 bases and J dropped 7 bases, with 8 bases sitting between them. CDR3 size: 13 residues. Germline CDR1 reads SGHRS; CDR2 reads YFSETQ. CDR3 protein: CASSLGQVNEQFF. The CDR3 coding sequence is TGCGCCAGCAGCTTGGGTCAGGTAAATGAGCAGTTCTTC.